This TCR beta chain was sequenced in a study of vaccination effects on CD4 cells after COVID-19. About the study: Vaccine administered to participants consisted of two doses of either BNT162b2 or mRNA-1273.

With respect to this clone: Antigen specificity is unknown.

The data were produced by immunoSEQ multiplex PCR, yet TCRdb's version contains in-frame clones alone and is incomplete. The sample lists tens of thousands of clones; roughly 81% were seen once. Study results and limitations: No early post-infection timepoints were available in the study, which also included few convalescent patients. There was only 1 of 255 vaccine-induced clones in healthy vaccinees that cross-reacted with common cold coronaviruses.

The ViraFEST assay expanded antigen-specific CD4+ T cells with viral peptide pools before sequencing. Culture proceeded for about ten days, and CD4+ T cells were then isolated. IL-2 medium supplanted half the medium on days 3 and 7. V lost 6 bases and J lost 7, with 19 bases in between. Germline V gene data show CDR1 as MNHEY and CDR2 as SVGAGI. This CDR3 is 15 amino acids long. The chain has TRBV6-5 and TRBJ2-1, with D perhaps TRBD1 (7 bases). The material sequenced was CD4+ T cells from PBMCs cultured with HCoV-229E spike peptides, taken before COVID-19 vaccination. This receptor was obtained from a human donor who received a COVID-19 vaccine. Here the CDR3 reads CASRLRGEKSNEQFF. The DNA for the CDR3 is TGTGCCAGCAGGCTCAGGGGGGAAAAATCGAATGAGCAGTTCTTC.